This T cell receptor beta chain was sequenced in a study of T cell clonality in common variable immunodeficiency. Study observations and caveats: Fewer TCRbeta clones were shared among CVID subjects than controls.

This clone was found many times. Its target is unknown. From the germline J gene comes the end of the CDR3, since the read stops 3 residues before it. Sequencing input was equivalent genomic DNA from CVID and controls. Using immunoSEQ multiplex PCR, the repertoire was profiled, and TCRdb retains in-frame clones only, with some absent. The sample holds approximately 34,000 clones, and no clone turns up only once. The CDR3 spans 16 residues. J gave up 1 base and V 6 bases, and 9 bases lay outside the gene matches. The germline V gene encodes CDR1 SNHLY and CDR2 FYNNEI. The clonotype was recovered from a person aged 18 to 75 in good health. This rearrangement joins TRBV2 to TRBJ1-5; TRBD1 aligns across 7 bases. Sequencing was done on a sample of peripheral blood mononuclear cells. CDR3 sequence reads: CASSARAGGSNQPQHF. The sequenced part of the CDR3 DNA is TGTGCCAGCAGCGCCCGGGCAGGGGGGAGCAATCAGCCC.